Presented here are 3 T cell receptor beta chains from one specimen sequenced in a study of human T cells and chemical hapten exposure. Time point specified: patch test 3, about 24 weeks after DPC sensitization. Described treatment: therapeutic diphenylcyclopropenone sensitization with weekly scalp DPC. Each CDR3 protein gets one entry after TCRdb re-called the RACE reads with MiXCR. The top ten hold more than 2% of the sample, which has 130,000 or so distinct CDR3 sequences, roughly 12% seen once. Sequencing was performed on whole blood, taken in connection with sensitization to the hapten diphenylcyclopropenone (DPC). The receptors were gathered from a woman aged 45-65 years with alopecia areata. Some clones in this sample may be carry-over from other donors' samples.

Only a few counts were recorded for this clonotype. J is TRBJ2-7 and V is TRBV29-1; 10 positions agree with TRBD1. Germline assignment: CDR1 SQVTM and CDR2 ANQGSEA. Trimming removed 6 bases from V and 5 bases from J; junction bases left unmatched: 4. The CDR3 consists of 12 residues. The CDR3 sequence is CSVDRGGNEQYF. Here the CDR3 DNA reads TGCAGCGTGGACAGGGGGGGGAACGAGCAGTACTTC.

The chain is built from TRBV3-1 and TRBJ2-7, with D tentatively TRBD1 (5 bases). The CDR3 has 16 amino acids. The germline V gene encodes CDR1 LGHDT and CDR2 YNNKEL (reference sequence). V was clipped by 1 base and J by 2 bases, with 15 bases between them. This chain's CDR3 is CASSQGQGVLPYEQYF. CDR3 coding DNA: TGTGCCAGCAGCCAAGGGCAAGGGGTTCTCCCCTACGAGCAGTACTTC.

The genes are TRBV24-1 and TRBJ2-5, with 8 positions matching TRBD2. The length of the CDR3 is 14 residues. V shed 9 bases, J shed 5 bases, and the junction held 10 bases outside the gene matches. CDR1 KGHDR and CDR2 SFDVKD come from the germline V gene. The CDR3 DNA sequence: TGTGCCACCGGGCGCGGGAGGCCGGGGGAGACCCAGTACTTC. Translated: CATGRGRPGETQYF.